The 21 T cell receptor beta chains below all came from one sample that was sequenced in a study of cytomegalovirus exposure and HLA in healthy donors. Amplification used 60 Vbeta primers and 13 Jbeta primers. Some clones are missing from TCRdb's copy, which holds only in-frame ones; the method was immunoSEQ multiplex PCR. This sample has about 130,000 clones, with around four fifths found just once. Sequenced: PBMCs. The receptors were gathered from a boy aged 5-17 years in good health and CMV-seronegative.

V usage is TRBV5-5 and J usage is TRBJ1-5; 11 bases align to TRBD1. The CDR3 sequence is 15 residues long. After removal of 0 bases from V and 7 bases from J, the junction contained 3 bases not matched to a gene. From germline, CDR1 is SGHKS and CDR2 YYEKEE (reference sequence). The chain's CDR3 is CASSLGTGGRQPQHF. The CDR3 bases are TGTGCCAGCAGCTTGGGGACAGGGGGCAGACAGCCCCAGCATTTT.

V gene TRBV25-1 combines with J gene TRBJ1-1, with D possibly being TRBD1 (6 bases). This CDR3 spans 17 amino acids. Trimming took 2 bases from V and 0 from J, leaving 16 bases between them. The germline CDR1 and CDR2 sequences are MGHDK and SYGVNS. The CDR3 is CASSENRGGRLNTEAFF. CDR3 bases: TGTGCCAGCAGTGAAAATAGGGGGGGCCGGTTGAACACTGAAGCTTTCTTT.

The gene calls are TRBV5-6 and TRBJ1-2, with 7 bases aligning to TRBD1. The CDR3 extends over 13 amino acids. Germline V gene lookup returns CDR1 SGHDT and CDR2 YYEEEE. V trimming: 2 bases; J trimming: 14 bases; junction bases outside the gene matches: 12. CDR3 amino acids: CASSLPGQTSGTF. The CDR3 nucleotides are TGTGCCAGCAGCTTACCGGGACAGACCTCAGGTACCTTC.

The gene calls are TRBV27 and TRBJ2-1, with 7 bases aligning to TRBD1. Germline V gene lookup returns CDR1 MNHEY and CDR2 SMNVEV (reference sequence). CDR3 length: 14 residues. The ends lost 4 bases at V and 0 bases at J; junction bases unmatched: 0. CDR3 region: CASSSGGSYNEQFF. CDR3 in DNA: TGTGCCAGCAGTTCAGGGGGCTCCTACAATGAGCAGTTCTTC.

The chain employs TRBV7-6 and TRBJ2-2, with TRBD1 matching 12 bases. The CDR3 covers 15 residues. V gave up 4 bases and J gave up 7 bases; unmatched junction bases: 4. Germline CDR1 is SGHVS and CDR2 is FNYEAQ. CDR3 nucleotide sequence: TGTGCCAGCAGCTCAGGGACAGGGGGCAGCGGGGAGCTGTTTTTT. Its protein is CASSSGTGGSGELFF. The full variable domain, in which reference TRBV7-6 and TRBJ2-2 provide the parts outside the CDR3, is GAGVSQSPRYKVTKRGQDVALRCDPISGHVSLYWYRQALGQGPEFLTYFNYEAQQDKSGLPNDRFSAERPEGSISTLTIQRTEQRDSAMYRCASSSGTGGSGELFFGEGSRLTVL.

The CDR3 reads CASSGYYEQYF. As DNA, the CDR3 is TGTGCCTCTAGCGGTTACTACGAGCAGTACTTC. The rearrangement joins TRBV10-3 to TRBJ2-7; 7 bases agree with TRBD2. From germline, CDR1 is ENHRY and CDR2 SYGVKD. The J segment lost 3 bases and the V segment lost 11 bases, leaving 4 bases of the junction unmatched. The CDR3 consists of 11 residues.

There are a few counts of this clone. This chain links TRBV30 with TRBJ2-1; TRBD1 agrees at 8 bases. In germline, CDR1 is GTSNPN, CDR2 SVGIG (reference sequence). The junction had 9 bases not matched to a gene; V was cut back by 2 bases and J by 6 bases. There are 15 residues in the CDR3. The CDR3 DNA follows: TGTGCCTGGAGTCGACAGGGGAGAATAGGCAATGAGCAGTTCTTC. It specifies CAWSRQGRIGNEQFF. The variable domain in full, with the rest retrieved from reference TRBV30 and TRBJ2-1, is SQTIHQWPATLVQPVGSPLSLECTVEGTSNPNLYWYRQAAGRGLQLLFYSVGIGQISSEVPQNLSASRPQDRQFILSSKKLLLSDSGFYLCAWSRQGRIGNEQFFGPGTRLTVL.

V and J are TRBV11-2 and TRBJ2-7, with D possibly matching TRBD1 (5 bases). There are 14 residues in the CDR3. V dropped 2 bases and J dropped 0 bases, with 8 bases sitting between them. CDR1 and CDR2 (germline): SGHAT, FQNNGV. The CDR3 spells CASSLLGRSYEQYF. The CDR3 region has the DNA TGTGCCAGCAGCTTATTGGGGCGCTCCTACGAGCAGTACTTC.

This clone was observed a handful of times. The chain carries TRBV5-1 and TRBJ1-1; no clear D. Germline V lookup: CDR1 SGHRS, CDR2 YFSETQ. There are 14 residues in the CDR3. V was trimmed by 0 bases and J by 3 bases, leaving 9 bases between them. This CDR3 reads CASSLEVEDTEAFF. The CDR3 coding sequence is TGCGCCAGCAGCTTGGAGGTCGAGGACACTGAAGCTTTCTTT. The full variable domain, in which reference TRBV5-1 and TRBJ1-1 provide the parts outside the CDR3, is KAGVTQTPRYLIKTRGQQVTLSCSPISGHRSVSWYQQTPGQGLQFLFEYFSETQRNKGNFPGRFSGRQFSNSRSEMNVSTLELGDSALYLCASSLEVEDTEAFFGQGTRLTVV.

A single count supports this clone. The rearrangement uses TRBV28 and TRBJ2-7; weak D call: TRBD1 (6 bases). The germline V gene encodes CDR1 MDHEN and CDR2 SYDVKM. V lost 2 bases and J lost 0, with 20 bases in between. The length of the CDR3 is 18 residues. For the CDR3, the DNA is TGTGCCAGCAGTTTAAGGGGTTTCGGAGACAGGAGCTCCTACGAGCAGTACTTC. It translates to CASSLRGFGDRSSYEQYF.

Only a few counts were recorded for this clone. This chain's CDR3 is CASTPSGANVLTF. The CDR3 DNA reads as TGTGCCAGCACTCCCTCTGGGGCCAACGTCCTGACTTTC. The chain carries TRBV7-9 and TRBJ2-6, with D uncertain. With 7 bases removed from V and 0 bases from J, the gap between germline ends came to 4 bases. The CDR3 covers 13 residues. CDR1 is SEHNR and CDR2 is FQNEAQ in the germline V gene (reference sequence). Variable domain in full (rest from reference TRBV7-9 and TRBJ2-6): DTGVSQNPRHKITKRGQNVTFRCDPISEHNRLYWYRQTLGQGPEFLTYFQNEAQLEKSRLLSDRFSAERPKGSFSTLEIQRTEQGDSAMYLCASTPSGANVLTFGAGSRLTVL.

This clone appeared once. The chain recombines TRBV23-1 with TRBJ2-6, with D possibly matching TRBD2 (6 bases). TRBV23-1 is sorted into the ORF group, with uncertain function. The CDR3 sequence is 20 residues long. Trimming stripped 1 base from V and 0 bases from J, with 19 bases between. CDR3 coding DNA: TGCGCCAGCAGTCAATGGAGGGTCAAGGACGTCAGCTCTGGGGCCAACGTCCTGACTTTC. It specifies CASSQWRVKDVSSGANVLTF.

As to this clone: This specimen includes other DNA sequences encoding the same CDR3. The V gene is TRBV5-1, the J gene TRBJ1-1; 11 bases are a match to TRBD1. Germline V gene data show CDR1 as SGHRS and CDR2 as YFSETQ. V trimming: 4 bases; J trimming: 5 bases; junction bases outside the gene matches: 4. This CDR3 is built from 14 residues. CDR3 region: CASSPGTGGTEAFF. CDR3 coding DNA: TGCGCCAGCAGCCCCGGGACAGGGGGGACTGAAGCTTTCTTT.

V gene TRBV2 combines with J gene TRBJ2-5; the match to TRBD2 covers 10 bases. The CDR3 is made up of 15 amino acids. Germline V gene lookup returns CDR1 SNHLY and CDR2 FYNNEI. J lost 5 bases, V lost 4 bases, and 7 bases had no gene match. The CDR3 coding sequence is TGTGCCAGCAGTGGGTTAGCGGGAGGAGATGAGACCCAGTACTTC. Residues: CASSGLAGGDETQYF.

This rearrangement joins TRBV5-4 to TRBJ2-7, with D perhaps TRBD2 (5 bases). This CDR3 contains 14 residues. V lost 3 bases, J lost 0 bases, and 10 bases lay in between. Germline CDR1 reads SGHNT; CDR2 reads YYREEE (reference sequence). The CDR3, as DNA: TGTGCCAGCAGCTGGGCGGGTAGCTCCTACGAGCAGTACTTC. It encodes CASSWAGSSYEQYF.

This chain uses TRBV9 with TRBJ2-7; 16 bases fit TRBD2. The CDR3 has 19 amino acids. CDR1 is SGDLS and CDR2 is YYNGEE in the germline V gene. The V segment lost 3 bases and the J segment 2 bases; nucleotides outside the gene matches: 11. The CDR3 nucleotides read TGTGCCAGCAGCGCACCCCCGGGGACTAGCGGGAGGGCCGCCTACGAGCAGTACTTC. As protein: CASSAPPGTSGRAAYEQYF. The variable domain in full, with the rest retrieved from reference TRBV9 and TRBJ2-7, is DSGVTQTPKHLITATGQRVTLRCSPRSGDLSVYWYQQSLDQGLQFLIQYYNGEERAKGNILERFSAQQFPDLHSELNLSSLELGDSALYFCASSAPPGTSGRAAYEQYFGPGTRLTVT.

The chain recombines TRBV29-1 with TRBJ2-1, with D maybe TRBD2 (6 bases). The germline V gene has CDR1 SQVTM and CDR2 ANQGSEA. The CDR3 totals 14 residues. The V end was cut by 7 bases, the J end by 6 bases, with 19 bases between. As DNA, the CDR3 is TGCAGCGCAGAAACCGGGACTCGGGGCAATGAGCAGTTCTTC. It encodes CSAETGTRGNEQFF.

The chain joins TRBV5-1 to TRBJ2-1; D might be TRBD1 (5 bases). CDR1 is SGHRS, CDR2 YFSETQ, per germline. The CDR3 spans 12 residues. V lost 4 bases, J lost 5 bases, and 7 bases lay in between. The CDR3 nucleotides are TGCGCCAGCAGCCTACAGGACAATGAGCAGTTCTTC. Its translation is CASSLQDNEQFF.

J is TRBJ2-3 and V is TRBV4-1, with 10 bases matching TRBD1. From germline, CDR1 is MGHRA and CDR2 YSYEKL. The trim removed 0 bases at V and 3 bases at J, leaving 6 bases unmatched. This CDR3 spans 17 amino acids. CDR3 sequence (DNA): TGCGCCAGCAGCCAAGAGGGCCGGGACAGGGGTACAGATACGCAGTATTTT. This translates into CASSQEGRDRGTDTQYF.

In regard to this clone: An end of the junction differs from the germline gene, which may be a read error. The CDR3 sequence: CAGSFSGLGSEQFF. CDR3 bases: TGTGCCGGCAGCTTTTCGGGACTAGGCTCTGAGCAGTTCTTC. The genes are TRBV13 and TRBJ2-1; TRBD2 aligns across 8 bases. This CDR3 comprises 14 residues. Per germline, CDR1 PRHDT and CDR2 FYEKMQ (reference sequence).

The chain links TRBV27 to TRBJ1-5, with D unresolved. The CDR3 is made up of 17 amino acids. Germline loops: CDR1 MNHEY, CDR2 SMNVEV (reference sequence). V was clipped by 2 bases and J by 0 bases, with 14 bases between them. The CDR3 reads CASSLGSSRNSNQPQHF. The CDR3 nucleotides are TGTGCCAGCAGTTTAGGGTCTAGCAGGAATAGCAATCAGCCCCAGCATTTT.